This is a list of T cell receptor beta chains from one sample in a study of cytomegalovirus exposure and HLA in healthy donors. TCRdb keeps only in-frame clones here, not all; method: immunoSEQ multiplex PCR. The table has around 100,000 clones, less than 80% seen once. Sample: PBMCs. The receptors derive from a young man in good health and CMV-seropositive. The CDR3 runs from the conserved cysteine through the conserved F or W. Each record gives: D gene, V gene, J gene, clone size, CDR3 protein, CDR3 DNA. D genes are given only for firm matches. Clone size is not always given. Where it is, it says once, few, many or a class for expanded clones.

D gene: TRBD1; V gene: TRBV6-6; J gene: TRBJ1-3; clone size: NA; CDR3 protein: CASSYPTGAGNTIYF; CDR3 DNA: TGTGCCAGCAGTTACCCGACAGGGGCTGGAAACACCATATATTTT
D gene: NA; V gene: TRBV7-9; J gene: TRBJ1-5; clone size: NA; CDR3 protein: CASSTGQKPQHF; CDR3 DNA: TGTGCCAGCAGCACTGGACAGAAGCCCCAGCATTTT
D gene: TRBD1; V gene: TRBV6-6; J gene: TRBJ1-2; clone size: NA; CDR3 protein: CASSYRTGYFYGYTF; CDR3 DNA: TGTGCCAGCAGTTACCGGACAGGATACTTCTATGGCTACACCTTC
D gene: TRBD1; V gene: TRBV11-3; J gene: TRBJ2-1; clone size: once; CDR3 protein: CASSLDAGTVYNEQFF; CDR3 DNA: TGTGCCAGCAGCTTAGACGCCGGGACAGTGTACAATGAGCAGTTCTTC
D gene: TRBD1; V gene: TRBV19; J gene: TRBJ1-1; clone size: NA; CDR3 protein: CASSWTGGTEAFF; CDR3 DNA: TGTGCCAGTAGTTGGACAGGGGGCACTGAAGCTTTCTTT
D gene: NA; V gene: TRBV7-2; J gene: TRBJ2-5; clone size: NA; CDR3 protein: CASSLAYFQETQYF; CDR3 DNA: TGTGCCAGCAGCTTAGCCTATTTCCAAGAGACCCAGTACTTC
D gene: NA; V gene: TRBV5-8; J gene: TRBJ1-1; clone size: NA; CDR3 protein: CASSFSRGINTEAFF; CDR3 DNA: TGTGCCAGCAGCTTTAGCCGGGGGATAAACACTGAAGCTTTCTTT
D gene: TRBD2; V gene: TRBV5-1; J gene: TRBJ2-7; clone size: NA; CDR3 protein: CASSLVYGGEGEQYF; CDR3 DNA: TGCGCCAGCAGCTTGGTGTACGGGGGGGAGGGCGAGCAGTACTTC
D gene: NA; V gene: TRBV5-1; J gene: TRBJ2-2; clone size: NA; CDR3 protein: CASSSTGNTGELFF; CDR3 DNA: TGCGCCAGCAGCTCTACGGGAAACACCGGGGAGCTGTTTTTT
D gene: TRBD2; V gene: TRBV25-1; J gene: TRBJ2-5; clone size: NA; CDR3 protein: CASSRLAGGQWETQYF; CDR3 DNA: TGTGCCAGCAGTCGACTAGCGGGGGGGCAGTGGGAGACCCAGTACTTC
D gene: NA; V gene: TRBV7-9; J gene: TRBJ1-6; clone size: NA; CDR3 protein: CASSLGRPAASYNSPLHF; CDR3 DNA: TGTGCCAGCAGCTTAGGCAGGCCCGCTGCTTCCTATAATTCACCCCTCCACTTT
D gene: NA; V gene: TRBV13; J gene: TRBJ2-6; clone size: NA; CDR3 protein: CASSSGGRANVLTF; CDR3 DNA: TGTGCCAGCAGCTCCGGCGGGAGGGCCAACGTCCTGACTTTC
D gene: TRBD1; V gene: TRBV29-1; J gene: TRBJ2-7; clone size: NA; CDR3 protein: CSVRQGALPDEQYF; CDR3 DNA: TGCAGCGTTCGACAGGGGGCCCTCCCTGACGAGCAGTACTTC
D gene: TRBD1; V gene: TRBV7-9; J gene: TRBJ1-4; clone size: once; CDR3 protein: CASSVWGQGDEKLFF; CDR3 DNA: TGTGCCAGCAGCGTTTGGGGACAGGGAGATGAAAAACTGTTTTTT
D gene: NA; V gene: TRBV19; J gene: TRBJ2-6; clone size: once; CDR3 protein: CASSMGGRAGANVLTF; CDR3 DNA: TGTGCCAGTAGTATGGGGGGGCGAGCTGGGGCCAACGTCCTGACTTTC
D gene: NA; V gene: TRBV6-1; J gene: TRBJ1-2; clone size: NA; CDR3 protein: CASSEPVRARDYGYTF; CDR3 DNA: TGTGCCAGCAGTGAACCTGTGAGGGCCCGAGACTATGGCTACACCTTC
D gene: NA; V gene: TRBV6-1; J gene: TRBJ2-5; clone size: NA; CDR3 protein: CASRGPPRTQYF; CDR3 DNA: TGTGCCAGCAGGGGGCCGCCAAGGACCCAGTACTTC
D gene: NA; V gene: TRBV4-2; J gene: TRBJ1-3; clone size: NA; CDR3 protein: CASSQVGRSGNTIYF; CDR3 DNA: TGTGCCAGCAGCCAAGTGGGGCGTTCTGGAAACACCATATATTTT
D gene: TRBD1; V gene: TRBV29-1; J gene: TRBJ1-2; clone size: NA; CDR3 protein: CSVEQGRHGYTF; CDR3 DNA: TGCAGCGTAGAACAGGGGCGCCATGGCTACACCTTC
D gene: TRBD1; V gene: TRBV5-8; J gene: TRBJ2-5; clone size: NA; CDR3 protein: CASSSWTGRETQYF; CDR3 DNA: TGTGCCAGCAGCTCATGGACAGGGCGAGAGACCCAGTACTTC
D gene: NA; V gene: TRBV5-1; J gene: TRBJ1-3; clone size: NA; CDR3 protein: CASRSGSGNTIYF; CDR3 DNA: TGCGCCAGCCGTAGCGGCTCTGGAAACACCATATATTTT
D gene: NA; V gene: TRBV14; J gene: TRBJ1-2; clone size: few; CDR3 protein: CASSQDPRLAGGDGYTF; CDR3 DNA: TGTGCCAGCAGCCAAGATCCCCGTTTAGCGGGGGGCGATGGCTACACCTTC
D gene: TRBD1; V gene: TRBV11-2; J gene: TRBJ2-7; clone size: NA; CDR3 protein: CASSSPGQGIYEQYF; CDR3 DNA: TGTGCCAGCAGCTCTCCGGGACAGGGGATATACGAGCAGTACTTC
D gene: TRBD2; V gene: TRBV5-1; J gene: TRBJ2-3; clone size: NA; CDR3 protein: CASSLGGLAGGHTDTQYF; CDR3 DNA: TGCGCCAGCAGCTTGGGAGGACTAGCGGGGGGGCATACAGATACGCAGTATTTT
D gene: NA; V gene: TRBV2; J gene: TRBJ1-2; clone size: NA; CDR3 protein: CASRDGGWDWYGYTF; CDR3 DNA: TGTGCCAGCAGAGATGGGGGATGGGACTGGTATGGCTACACCTTC
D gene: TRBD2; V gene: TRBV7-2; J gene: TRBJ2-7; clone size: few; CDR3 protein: CASSLRPAGGEQYF; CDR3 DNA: TGTGCCAGCAGCTTACGTCCAGCGGGGGGGGAGCAGTACTTC
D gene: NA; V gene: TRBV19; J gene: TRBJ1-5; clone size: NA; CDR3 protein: CASSAGPGGDQPQHF; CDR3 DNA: TGTGCCAGTAGTGCCGGACCGGGAGGGGATCAGCCCCAGCATTTT
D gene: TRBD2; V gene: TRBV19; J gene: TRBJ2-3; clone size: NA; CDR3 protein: CASSGATSGKTDTQYF; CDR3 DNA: TGTGCCAGTAGTGGGGCGACTAGCGGGAAAACAGATACGCAGTATTTT
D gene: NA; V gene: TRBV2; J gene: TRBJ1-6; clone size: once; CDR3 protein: CASKQGLGSYNSPLHF; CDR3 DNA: TGTGCCAGTAAACAGGGTTTGGGCTCCTATAATTCACCCCTCCACTTT
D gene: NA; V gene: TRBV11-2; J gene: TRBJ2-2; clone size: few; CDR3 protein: CASSLHETNTGELFF; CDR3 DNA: TGTGCCAGCAGCTTACACGAGACGAACACCGGGGAGCTGTTTTTT
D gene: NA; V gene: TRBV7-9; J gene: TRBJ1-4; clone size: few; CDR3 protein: CASSFGRGNEKLFF; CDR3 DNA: TGTGCCAGCAGCTTTGGCAGGGGCAATGAAAAACTGTTTTTT
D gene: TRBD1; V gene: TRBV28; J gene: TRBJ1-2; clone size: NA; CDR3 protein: CASSLRQGDGYTF; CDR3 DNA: TGTGCCAGCAGTTTAAGACAGGGGGATGGCTACACCTTC
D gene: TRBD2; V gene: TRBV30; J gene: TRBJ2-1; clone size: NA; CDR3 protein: CASSGGAYEQFF; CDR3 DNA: TGTGCCTCTAGCGGGGGGGCCTATGAGCAGTTCTTC
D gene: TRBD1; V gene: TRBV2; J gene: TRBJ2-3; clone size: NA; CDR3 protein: CASTGGGADTQYF; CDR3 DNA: TGTGCCTCGACAGGGGGCGGCGCAGATACGCAGTATTTT
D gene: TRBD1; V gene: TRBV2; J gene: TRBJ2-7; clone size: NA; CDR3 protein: CASLLKQGPTYEQYF; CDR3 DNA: TGTGCCAGCCTACTAAAACAGGGGCCCACCTACGAGCAGTACTTC
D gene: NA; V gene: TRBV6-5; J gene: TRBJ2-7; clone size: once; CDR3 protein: CASHSYYEQYF; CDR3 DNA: TGTGCTAGCCACTCTTACTACGAGCAGTACTTC
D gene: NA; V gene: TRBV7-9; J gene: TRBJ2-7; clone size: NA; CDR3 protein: CASPSPADSFIRHLYEQYF; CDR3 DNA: TGTGCCAGCCCTTCTCCAGCGGACAGCTTCATCCGGCACCTCTACGAGCAGTACTTC
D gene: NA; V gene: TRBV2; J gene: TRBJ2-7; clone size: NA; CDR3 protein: CASTDPGHEQYF; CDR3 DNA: TGTGCCAGCACGGACCCAGGGCACGAGCAGTACTTC
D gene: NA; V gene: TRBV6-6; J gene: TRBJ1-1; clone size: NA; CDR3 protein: CASSYAGEEAFF; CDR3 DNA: TGTGCCAGCAGTTACGCGGGCGAGGAAGCTTTCTTT
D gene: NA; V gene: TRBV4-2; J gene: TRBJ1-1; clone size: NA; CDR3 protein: CASSPTRETEAFF; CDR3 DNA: TGTGCCAGCAGCCCTACCCGGGAAACTGAAGCTTTCTTT
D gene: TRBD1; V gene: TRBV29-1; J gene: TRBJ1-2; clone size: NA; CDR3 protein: CSAWDRAKQGYTF; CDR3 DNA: TGCAGCGCTTGGGACAGGGCGAAACAAGGCTACACCTTC
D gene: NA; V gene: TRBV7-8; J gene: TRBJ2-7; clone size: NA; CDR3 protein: CASSLGPPRGRNYEQYF; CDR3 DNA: TGTGCCAGCAGCTTAGGCCCCCCTAGAGGGAGAAACTACGAGCAGTACTTC
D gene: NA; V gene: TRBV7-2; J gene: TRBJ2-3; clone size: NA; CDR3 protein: CASSWQGGPSDTQYF; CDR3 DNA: TGTGCCAGCAGCTGGCAGGGGGGCCCATCAGATACGCAGTATTTT
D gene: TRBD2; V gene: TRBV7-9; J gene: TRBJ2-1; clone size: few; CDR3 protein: CSSSFLAGGLYNEQFF; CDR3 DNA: TGTTCCAGCAGCTTCCTAGCGGGGGGTCTCTACAATGAGCAGTTCTTC
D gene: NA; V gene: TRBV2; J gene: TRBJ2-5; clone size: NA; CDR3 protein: CASSARVGETQYF; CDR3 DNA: TGTGCCAGCAGTGCCAGGGTCGGGGAGACCCAGTACTTC
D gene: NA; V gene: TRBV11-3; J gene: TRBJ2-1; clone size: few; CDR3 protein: CASSLGKSSYNEQFF; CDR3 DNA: TGTGCCAGCAGCCTCGGGAAAAGCTCCTACAATGAGCAGTTCTTC
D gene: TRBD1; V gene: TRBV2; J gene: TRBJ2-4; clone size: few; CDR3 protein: CASRRVQGDIQYF; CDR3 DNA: TGTGCCAGCAGGAGGGTCCAGGGGGACATTCAGTACTTC
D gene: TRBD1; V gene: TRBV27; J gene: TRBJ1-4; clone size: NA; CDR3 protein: CASRQGLNEKLFF; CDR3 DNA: TGTGCCAGCAGACAGGGGCTTAATGAAAAACTGTTTTTT